A selection of T cell receptor beta chains follows, all from one sample in a study of metastatic and nonmetastatic thyroid tumors. TCRdb re-clonotyped the PCR reads via MiXCR. The sample holds 15,000 to 20,000 clones, roughly 20% seen once. Sequencing was done on a sample of adjacent normal tissue. These receptors all stem from a female donor with papillary thyroid cancer or a benign thyroid nodule (not recorded which). Some clones in this sample may be carry-over from other donors' samples. Both conserved end residues are part of each CDR3. D genes are given only for firm matches. Rows may omit the clone size; those that give it use once, few, many or a size class.

j_call,d_call,v_call,clone_size,cdr3_aa,cdr3_nt
TRBJ2-2,TRBD2,TRBV4-2,-,CASSQDLAGGYTGELFF,TGTGCCAGCAGCCAAGATTTAGCGGGGGGATACACCGGGGAGCTGTTTTTT
TRBJ1-3,-,TRBV12-3/TRBV12-4,few,CASSFGGKNTIYF,TGTGCCAGCAGTTTCGGGGGGAAAAACACCATATATTTT
TRBJ2-3,-,TRBV10-2,many,CASRDLSLDTQYF,TGCGCCAGCAGAGACCTCAGCCTAGATACGCAGTATTTT
TRBJ1-2,TRBD1,TRBV7-2,medium-sized,CASSPRGTDDGYTF,TGTGCCAGCAGCCCGAGAGGGACAGACGACGGCTACACCTTC
TRBJ2-3,-,TRBV10-3,many,CAISGNRSDEYF,TGTGCCATCAGTGGGAACAGGAGTGACGAGTATTTT
TRBJ2-2,TRBD2,TRBV20-1,-,CSARPSGFTGELFF,TGCAGTGCTAGACCTAGCGGGTTCACCGGGGAGCTGTTTTTT
TRBJ2-3,-,TRBV20-1,many,CSARAYMSSTDTQYF,TGCAGTGCTAGAGCATATATGTCTAGCACAGATACGCAGTATTTT
TRBJ1-3,-,TRBV10-1,many,CASSAGGSGNTIYF,TGCGCCAGCAGTGCGGGAGGCTCTGGAAACACCATATATTTT
TRBJ2-5,TRBD1,TRBV20-1,-,CSAFTADRGSETQYF,TGCAGTGCCTTTACCGCGGACAGGGGTTCCGAGACCCAGTACTTC
TRBJ1-3,-,TRBV20-1,medium-sized,CSAQRGVYGNTIYF,TGCAGTGCTCAACGAGGGGTGTATGGAAACACCATATATTTT
TRBJ2-3,TRBD2,TRBV11-2,-,CASSARISAGASTDTQYF,TGTGCCAGCAGCGCCAGGATTTCCGCGGGAGCCAGCACAGATACGCAGTATTTT
TRBJ1-6,TRBD1,TRBV20-1,-,CSARVGQGALLGSPLHF,TGCAGTGCTAGAGTAGGACAGGGGGCCTTATTAGGTTCACCCCTCCACTTT
TRBJ2-7,-,TRBV19,medium-sized,CASSARAWPYYEQYF,TGTGCCAGTAGTGCCCGGGCCTGGCCATACTACGAGCAGTACTTC
TRBJ2-7,-,TRBV20-1,once,CSILVQVTEQYF,TGCAGTATCCTGGTACAGGTGACCGAGCAGTACTTC
TRBJ2-7,-,TRBV20-1,-,CSARRGGQYYEQYF,TGCAGTGCTCGAAGGGGGGGACAGTACTACGAGCAGTACTTC
TRBJ1-5,TRBD1,TRBV28,medium-sized,CASSYRDRGRGQPQHF,TGTGCCAGCAGCTACCGGGACAGGGGTCGGGGTCAGCCCCAGCATTTT
TRBJ1-2,-,TRBV6-1,-,CASSVVGWNGYTF,TGTGCCAGCAGTGTGGTCGGTTGGAATGGCTACACCTTC
TRBJ2-5,-,TRBV20-1,once,CSARDTLQETQYF,TGCAGTGCTAGAGACACTCTCCAAGAGACCCAGTACTTC
TRBJ1-1,-,TRBV24-1,-,CATSDWRTAPNPEALF,TGTGCCACCAGTGACTGGCGGACAGCCCCGAACCCTGAAGCTTTGTTT
TRBJ2-5,-,TRBV7-2,many,CASSPRPRASRRETQYF,TGTGCCAGCAGCCCAAGACCTCGGGCCTCCCGGAGAGAGACCCAGTACTTC
TRBJ2-1,TRBD2,TRBV12-3/TRBV12-4,-,CASRLAGREQFF,TGTGCCAGCAGACTAGCGGGGAGGGAGCAGTTCTTC
TRBJ2-2,TRBD1,TRBV29-1,many,CSVSAGGWTGELFF,TGCAGCGTTTCGGCAGGGGGCTGGACCGGGGAGCTGTTTTTT
TRBJ1-2,-,TRBV5-1,few,CASSYAGTSNYGYTF,TGCGCCAGCAGCTACGCCGGGACCTCTAACTATGGCTACACCTTC
TRBJ2-1,-,TRBV20-1,many,CSASGVSEQFF,TGCAGTGCTTCTGGAGTCAGTGAGCAGTTCTTC
TRBJ2-2,TRBD2,TRBV7-6,-,CASSFLGLAGTGELFF,TGTGCCAGCAGCTTTTTGGGACTAGCGGGAACCGGGGAGCTGTTTTTT
TRBJ2-7,TRBD2,TRBV5-1,many,CASSSSSGSLYEQYF,TGCGCCAGCAGTAGCTCTAGCGGGAGTCTGTACGAGCAGTACTTC
TRBJ2-3,-,TRBV20-1,-,CGAKLTKLGRPDTQYF,TGCGGTGCTAAGTTGACGAAACTAGGAAGGCCAGATACGCAGTATTTT
TRBJ2-7,-,TRBV15,many,CATSRGLNYEQYF,TGTGCCACCAGCAGGGGACTTAACTACGAGCAGTACTTC
TRBJ1-5,-,TRBV6-1,few,CASSEGPYSNQPQHF,TGTGCCAGCAGTGAGGGCCCGTATAGCAATCAGCCCCAGCATTTT
TRBJ2-3,TRBD2,TRBV11-2,many,CASSLGFAGGSDTQYF,TGTGCCAGCAGCTTAGGTTTCGCGGGAGGTTCAGATACGCAGTATTTT
TRBJ2-1,TRBD1,TRBV5-4,few,CASSVDRGYNEQFF,TGTGCCAGCAGCGTTGACAGGGGCTACAATGAGCAGTTCTTC
TRBJ2-5,-,TRBV29-1,many,CSVGNSLEETQYF,TGCAGCGTTGGGAACAGTTTAGAAGAGACCCAGTACTTC
TRBJ1-4,-,TRBV15,-,CATSREAANEKLFF,TGTGCCACCAGCAGAGAGGCAGCTAATGAAAAACTGTTTTTT
TRBJ2-7,-,TRBV20-1,medium-sized,CSASFMRGHEQYF,TGCAGTGCTAGTTTCATGAGAGGCCACGAGCAGTACTTC
TRBJ1-5,-,TRBV29-1,many,CSVGDGNQPQHF,TGCAGCGTGGGGGACGGCAATCAGCCCCAGCATTTT
TRBJ1-4,-,TRBV28,few,CASRSPGQGRGHNEKLFF,TGTGCCAGCAGGTCCCCGGGGCAGGGGAGAGGGCATAATGAAAAACTGTTTTTT